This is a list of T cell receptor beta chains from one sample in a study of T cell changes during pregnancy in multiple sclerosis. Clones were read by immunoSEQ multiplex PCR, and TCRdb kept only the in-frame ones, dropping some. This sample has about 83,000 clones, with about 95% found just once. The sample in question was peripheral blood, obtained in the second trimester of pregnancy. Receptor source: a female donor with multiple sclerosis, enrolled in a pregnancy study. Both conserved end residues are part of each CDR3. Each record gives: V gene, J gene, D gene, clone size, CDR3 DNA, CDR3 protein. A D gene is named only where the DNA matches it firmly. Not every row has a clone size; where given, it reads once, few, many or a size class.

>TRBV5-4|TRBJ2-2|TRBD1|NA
TGTGCCAGCAGCCGGGACAGATTAAACCTAGGGGAGCTGTTTTTT
CASSRDRLNLGELFF
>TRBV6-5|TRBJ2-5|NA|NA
TGTGCCAGCAGGGGGGGGGCTAGAAAGACCCAGTACTTC
CASRGGARKTQYF
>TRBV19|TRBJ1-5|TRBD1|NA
TGTGCCAGTAGTATAGACAGGACAGGGGATCAGCCCCAGCATTTT
CASSIDRTGDQPQHF
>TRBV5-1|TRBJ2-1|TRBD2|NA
TGCGCCAGCAGTAGGGCGGGAGGACTACCTACCAATGAGCAGTTCTTC
CASSRAGGLPTNEQFF
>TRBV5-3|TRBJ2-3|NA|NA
TGTGCCAGAAGCCCGCCGCCTAGGAGCACAGATACGCAGTATTTT
CARSPPPRSTDTQYF
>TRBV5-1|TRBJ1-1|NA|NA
TGCGCCAGCAGCCCGGCAGGGAACACTGAAGCTTTCTTT
CASSPAGNTEAFF
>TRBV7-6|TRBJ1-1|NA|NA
TGTGCCAGCAGCTTAGTAACTCGGAACCTTCAGGACACTGAAGCTTTCTTT
CASSLVTRNLQDTEAFF
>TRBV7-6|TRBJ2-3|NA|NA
TGTGCCAGCAGCTTATTCAGGGGCTTAGATACGCAGTATTTT
CASSLFRGLDTQYF
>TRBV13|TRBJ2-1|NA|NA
TGTGCCAGCAGCTTGCGCGGGACCTACAATGAGCAGTTCTTC
CASSLRGTYNEQFF
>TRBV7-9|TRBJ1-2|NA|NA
TGTGCCAGCAGCTTACTGCAGGGGAATGGCTACACCTTC
CASSLLQGNGYTF
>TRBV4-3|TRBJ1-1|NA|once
TGCGCCAGCAGCCAAGCCCTAATAACACAGGGTTGGACTGAAGCTTTCTTT
CASSQALITQGWTEAFF
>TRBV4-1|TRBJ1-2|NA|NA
TGCGCCAGCAGCCAAGGCCAGCAGGGCCTAGCTAACTATGGCTACACCTTC
CASSQGQQGLANYGYTF
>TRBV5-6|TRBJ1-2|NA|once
TGTGCCAGCAGCCCCCAGGGAAACTATGGCTACACCTTC
CASSPQGNYGYTF
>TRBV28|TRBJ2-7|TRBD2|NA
TGTGCCAGCAGTTGGGAGGGCTACGAGCAGTACTTC
CASSWEGYEQYF
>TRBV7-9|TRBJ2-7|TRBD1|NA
TGTGCCAGCAGCTTCGGGACAGTAGGTTTCTACGAGCAGTACTTC
CASSFGTVGFYEQYF
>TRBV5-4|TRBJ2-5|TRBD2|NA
TGTGCCAGCAGCCGCGGGCTAGCGGGAGGAGAGACCCAGTACTTC
CASSRGLAGGETQYF
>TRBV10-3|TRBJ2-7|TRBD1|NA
TGTGCCACACGAAAGGGACAGTCAGCCTACGAGCAGTACTTC
CATRKGQSAYEQYF
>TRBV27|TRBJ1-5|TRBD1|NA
TGTGCCAGCAGTGACAGGGGTGGCAATCAGCCCCAGCATTTT
CASSDRGGNQPQHF
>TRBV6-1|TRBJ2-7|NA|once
TGTGCCAGCGGGATGGGGGCAGGAGTCCCCTACGAGCAGTACTTC
CASGMGAGVPYEQYF
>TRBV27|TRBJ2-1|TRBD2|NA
TGTGCCAGCAGACTAGCGGGGGGTAGCTCCTACAATGAGCAGTTCTTC
CASRLAGGSSYNEQFF
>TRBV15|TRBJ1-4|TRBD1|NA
TGTGCCACCAGCGGACAGGGGACCGCGGATGAAAAACTGTTTTTT
CATSGQGTADEKLFF
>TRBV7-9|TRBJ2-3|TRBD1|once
TGTGCCAGCAGCAGGGACAGGGTGGCAGATACGCAGTATTTT
CASSRDRVADTQYF
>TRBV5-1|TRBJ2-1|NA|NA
TGCGCCAGCAGCTTGGGGCAGGGGTTCTCCTACAATGAGCAGTTCTTC
CASSLGQGFSYNEQFF
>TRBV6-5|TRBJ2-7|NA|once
TGTGCCAGCGGGTCCTACGGCGGGACCCCGGGCGAGCAGTACTTC
CASGSYGGTPGEQYF
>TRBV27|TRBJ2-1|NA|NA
TGTGCCAGCAGTTGGACAGCAAACAATGAGCAGTTCTTC
CASSWTANNEQFF
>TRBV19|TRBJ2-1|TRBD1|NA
TGTGCCAGTAGTATGGGACCCACAGGGGTCTACAATGAGCAGTTCTTC
CASSMGPTGVYNEQFF
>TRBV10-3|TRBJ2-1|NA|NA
TGTGCCATCAGTGGGGGGACTTTGCGGTTCTTC
CAISGGTLRFF
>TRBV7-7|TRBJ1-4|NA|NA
TGTGCCACCGCGGTTCGACAGGCCTGGGTAACTAATGAAAAACTGTTTTTT
CATAVRQAWVTNEKLFF
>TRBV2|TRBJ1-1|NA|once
TGTGCCAGCAGTGATGGACACCGGAACACTGAAGCTTTCTTT
CASSDGHRNTEAFF
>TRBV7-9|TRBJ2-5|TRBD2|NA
TGTGCCAGCAGCTTAGGACTAGCGGGAGTGGAGACCCAGTACTTC
CASSLGLAGVETQYF
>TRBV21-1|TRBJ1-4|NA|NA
TGTGCCAGCAGCCCAGCAGGACAGGGCTTCTATGCAACTAATGAAAAACTGTTTTTT
CASSPAGQGFYATNEKLFF
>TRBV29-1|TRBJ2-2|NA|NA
TGCAGCGCGGGAGGACAGGGGAACACCGGGGAGCTGTTTTTT
CSAGGQGNTGELFF
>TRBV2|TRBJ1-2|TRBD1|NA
TGTGCCAGCAGTGAAAGGTTGATGCTGACAGGGCCCTATGGCTACACCTTC
CASSERLMLTGPYGYTF
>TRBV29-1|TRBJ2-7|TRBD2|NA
TGCAGCGTTGAAGGCCGGGGACTAGCGGGAGGGTACGAGCAGTACTTC
CSVEGRGLAGGYEQYF
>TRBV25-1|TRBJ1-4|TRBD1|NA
TGTGCCAGCAGTGCTCAGGGGGCTAATGAAAAACTGTTTTTT
CASSAQGANEKLFF
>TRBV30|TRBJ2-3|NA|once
TGTGCCTGGAGTCGGGTCGGCACAGATACGCAGTATTTT
CAWSRVGTDTQYF
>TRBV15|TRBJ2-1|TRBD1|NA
TGTGCCACCAGCAGAGATTCCTCGACAGGGGGCCGCGACAATGAGCAGTTCTTC
CATSRDSSTGGRDNEQFF
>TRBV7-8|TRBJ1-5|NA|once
NA
CASSLAAVFFGNQPQHF
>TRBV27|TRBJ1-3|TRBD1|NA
TGTGCCAGCAAACCAGTCGGGACAGGGGGCTCTGGAAACACCATATATTTT
CASKPVGTGGSGNTIYF
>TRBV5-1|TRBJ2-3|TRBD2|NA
TGCGCCAGCAGCCCCAGGCGAGCGGGAGTAAGAGCAGATACGCAGTATTTT
CASSPRRAGVRADTQYF
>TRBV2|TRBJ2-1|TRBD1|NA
TGTGCCAGCAGTGGGGGACAGGGAAGATCTGAGCAGTTCTTC
CASSGGQGRSEQFF
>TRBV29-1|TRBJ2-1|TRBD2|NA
TGCAGCGCAAGAGCCGGACTAGCGGCCAATGAGCAGTTCTTC
CSARAGLAANEQFF
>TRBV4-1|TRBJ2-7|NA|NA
TGCGCCAGCAGCCAAGCCCGGGGCTACGAGCAGTACTTC
CASSQARGYEQYF
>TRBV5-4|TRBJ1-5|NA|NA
TGTGCCAGCAGCGCGGGAGATAGTCAGCCCCAGCATTTT
CASSAGDSQPQHF
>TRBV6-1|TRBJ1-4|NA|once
TGTGCCAACAGTGTCGCGGGGTTTGATGAAAAACTGTTTTTT
CANSVAGFDEKLFF
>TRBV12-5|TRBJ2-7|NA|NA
TGTGCTAGTGGTTTCGGTTTATCCTACGAGCAGTACTTC
CASGFGLSYEQYF
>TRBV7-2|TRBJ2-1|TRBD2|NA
TGTGCCAGCAGCTTAGTAGCGGGGGGGTACAATGAGCAGTTCTTC
CASSLVAGGYNEQFF